This T cell receptor beta chain was sequenced during a study of CD8+ T cells in alopecia areata. Looking at the study overall: Treated patients were dosed with oral tofacitinib, taking 5 to 10 mg twice daily.

Broader study findings: Affected lesional scalp, above all in alopecia totalis/universalis, was more clonal than normal scalp. The treated group had a single nonresponder, limiting CD8+ expansion-response conclusions.

cDNA serving as the sequencing template came from extracted, reverse transcribed RNA. Clones were sequenced by immunoSEQ multiplex PCR, and TCRdb holds only the in-frame ones, with some missing. The table has some 190,000 clones, 45% to 75% seen once. Germline V gene sequence: CDR1 SNHLY, CDR2 FYNNEI. With 6 bases clipped from V and 2 bases from J, the junction kept 3 bases outside the gene matches. CDR3 size: 13 residues. Sample treatment: oral pan-JAK inhibitor, 5-10 mg twice daily. For this clone: Its antigen remains unknown.

The sequences come from CD4+ T cells sorted from blood, collected at week 4, from a patient treated with tofacitinib. This chain joins TRBV2 and TRBJ2-7; 8 nucleotides agree with TRBD1. The sequence derives from a human donor with alopecia areata. CDR3 nucleotide sequence: TGTGCCAGCAGAGGGACAGGACCCTACGAGCAGTACTTC. Translating it yields CASRGTGPYEQYF.